This T cell receptor (beta chain) was found in a study of control samples from healthy donors and cancer patients. CDR3 length: 16 residues. CDR1 and CDR2 from the germline V gene are SGHRS and YFSETQ. V gave up 0 bases and J gave up 8 bases, with 17 bases separating them. TCRdb's table, derived via immunoSEQ multiplex PCR, lists solely in-frame clones and lacks some. The repertoire holds about 42,000 clones, with around four fifths as singletons. Source material: blood. The TCR was taken from a man aged 55 to 69 in good health. V gene TRBV5-1 combines with J gene TRBJ1-4; D is unclear. Here the CDR3 reads CASSLGVRTGGEKLFF. In DNA, the CDR3 is TGCGCCAGCAGCTTGGGAGTCCGGACTGGAGGAGAAAAACTGTTTTTT.